This T cell receptor beta chain was sequenced during a study of blood T cell repertoires in COVID-19. Study-level information: PBMCs, B-cell-depleted T cells, or T cells provided the cDNA or gDNA that made up the material.

The study recruited people aged roughly 18 to 95 years across 24 US areas. Cohorts were assigned according to the clinical history that participants reported. The method was immunoSEQ multiplex PCR; TCRdb's version includes in-frame clones alone and lacks a portion of them. The sample contains a few hundred thousand clones, 70% to 90% of which appear only once. Germline values: CDR1 MNHEY, CDR2 SVGAGI. V dropped 6 bases and J dropped 2; count of bases not matched to a gene: 5. The CDR3 spans 15 residues. The sample consisted of PBMCs or T cells enriched from blood (not recorded which). The sequence came from a man younger than 40 who had recovered from COVID-19. The rearrangement joins TRBV6-5 to TRBJ2-7; 12 bases line up with TRBD2. The CDR3 DNA reads as TGTGCCAGCAGCGTTGGACTAGCGGGGCCCTACGAGCAGTACTTC. Translated: CASSVGLAGPYEQYF.